This paragraph reports one TCR beta chain. The antigen remains unidentified. This entry comes from a study of T cells expressing NK-cell markers. Study-level background: Each TCR beta repertoire originated in sorted T cells that were CD3+CD56+NKG2C+, CD3+CD56+NKG2C- or CD3+CD56-NKG2C+. General study results and limits: As a fraction of CD8+ T cells, dominant NKG2C+ clonotypes reached about 1.0-7.0% in a handful of donors. The leading position in the CD3+CD56-NKG2C+ fraction of a few donors also went to these clonotypes.

TCRdb re-called the 5' RACE reads and shows each CDR3 protein once, DNA omitted. The sample table includes 550,000 to 600,000 distinct CDR3 sequences. The TCR comes from a man younger than 35 in good health. The specimen was blood T cells: a sorted CD56 or NKG2C T cell subset, CD4+ or CD8+ T cells, or bulk PBMC T cells (not recorded which).

The CDR3 sequence: CAIRAGQGAGEAFF. The J gene is TRBJ1-1, the V gene TRBV10-3; TCRdb's D call, TRBD1, is unchecked because there is no DNA. Germline CDR1 and CDR2: ENHRY and SYGVKD. CDR3 length: 14 amino acids.